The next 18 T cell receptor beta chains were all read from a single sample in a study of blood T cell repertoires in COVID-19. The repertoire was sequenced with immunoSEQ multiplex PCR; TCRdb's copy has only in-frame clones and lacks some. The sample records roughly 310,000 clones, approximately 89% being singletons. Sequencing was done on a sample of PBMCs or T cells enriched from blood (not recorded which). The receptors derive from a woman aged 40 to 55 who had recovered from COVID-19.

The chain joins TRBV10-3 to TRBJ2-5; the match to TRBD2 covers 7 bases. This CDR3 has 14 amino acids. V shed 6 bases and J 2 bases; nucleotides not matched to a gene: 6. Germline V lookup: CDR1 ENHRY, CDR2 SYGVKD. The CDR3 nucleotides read TGTGCCATCAGGGGTGCGGGAGCACAAGAGACCCAGTACTTC. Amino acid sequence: CAIRGAGAQETQYF.

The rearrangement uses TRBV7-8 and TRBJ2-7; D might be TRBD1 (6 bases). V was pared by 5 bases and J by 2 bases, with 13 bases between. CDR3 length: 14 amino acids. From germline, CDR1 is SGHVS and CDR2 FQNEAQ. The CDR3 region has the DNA TGTGCCAGCAGCCTAACAGGGAACCCCTACGAGCAGTACTTC. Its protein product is CASSLTGNPYEQYF.

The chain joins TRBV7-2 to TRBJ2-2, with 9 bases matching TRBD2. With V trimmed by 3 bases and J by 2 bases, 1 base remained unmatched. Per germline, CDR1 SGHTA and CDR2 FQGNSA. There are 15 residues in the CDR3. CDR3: CASSFSGGNTGELFF. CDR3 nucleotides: TGTGCCAGCAGCTTTAGCGGGGGAAACACCGGGGAGCTGTTTTTT. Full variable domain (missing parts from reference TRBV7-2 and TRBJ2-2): GAGVSQSPSNKVTEKGKDVELRCDPISGHTALYWYRQSLGQGLEFLIYFQGNSAPDKSGLPSDRFSAERTGGSVSTLTIQRTQQEDSAVYLCASSFSGGNTGELFFGEGSRLTVL.

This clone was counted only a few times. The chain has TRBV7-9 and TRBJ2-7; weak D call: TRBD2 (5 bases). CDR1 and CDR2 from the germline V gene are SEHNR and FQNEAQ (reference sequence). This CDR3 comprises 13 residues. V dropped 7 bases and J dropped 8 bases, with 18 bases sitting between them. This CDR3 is CASTPVGSAQQYF. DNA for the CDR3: TGTGCCAGCACCCCCGTGGGGAGCGCTCAGCAGTACTTC.

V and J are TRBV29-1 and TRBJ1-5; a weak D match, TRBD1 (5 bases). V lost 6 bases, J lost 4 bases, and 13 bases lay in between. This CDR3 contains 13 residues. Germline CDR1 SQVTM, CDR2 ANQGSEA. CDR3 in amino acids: CSVIPGGNQPQHF. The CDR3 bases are TGCAGCGTGATTCCCGGGGGGAATCAGCCCCAGCATTTT.

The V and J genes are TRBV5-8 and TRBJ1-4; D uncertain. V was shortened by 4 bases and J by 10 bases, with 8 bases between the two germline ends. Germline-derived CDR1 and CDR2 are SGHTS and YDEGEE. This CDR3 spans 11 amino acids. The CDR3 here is CASSLVGKLFF. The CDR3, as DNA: TGTGCCAGCAGCCTAGTCGGAAAACTGTTTTTT.

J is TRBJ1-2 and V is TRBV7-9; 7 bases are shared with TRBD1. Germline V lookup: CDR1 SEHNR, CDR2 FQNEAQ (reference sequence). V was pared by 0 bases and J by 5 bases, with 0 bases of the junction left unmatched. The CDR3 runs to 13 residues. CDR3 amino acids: CASSLARGYGYTF. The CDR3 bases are TGTGCCAGCAGCTTAGCCAGGGGGTATGGCTACACCTTC.

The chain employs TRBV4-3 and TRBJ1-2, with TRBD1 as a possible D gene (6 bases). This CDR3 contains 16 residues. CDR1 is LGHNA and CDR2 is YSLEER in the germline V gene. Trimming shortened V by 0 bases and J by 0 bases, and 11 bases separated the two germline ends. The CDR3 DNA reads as TGCGCCAGCAGCCAAGATAGGACAGTAACTAACTATGGCTACACCTTC. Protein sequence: CASSQDRTVTNYGYTF.

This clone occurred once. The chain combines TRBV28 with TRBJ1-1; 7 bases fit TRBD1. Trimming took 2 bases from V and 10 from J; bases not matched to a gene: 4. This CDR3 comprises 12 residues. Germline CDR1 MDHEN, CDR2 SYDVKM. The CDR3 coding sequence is TGTGCCAGCAGTTTAGAGGGGGCGAGAGCTTTCTTT. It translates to CASSLEGARAFF.

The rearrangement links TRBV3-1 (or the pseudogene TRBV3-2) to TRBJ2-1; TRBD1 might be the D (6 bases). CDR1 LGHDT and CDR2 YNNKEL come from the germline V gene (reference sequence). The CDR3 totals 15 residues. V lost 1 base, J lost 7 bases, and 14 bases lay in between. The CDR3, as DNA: TGTGCCAGCAGCCAAGTTGCGGCAGGGGATAATGAGCAGTTCTTC. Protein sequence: CASSQVAAGDNEQFF.

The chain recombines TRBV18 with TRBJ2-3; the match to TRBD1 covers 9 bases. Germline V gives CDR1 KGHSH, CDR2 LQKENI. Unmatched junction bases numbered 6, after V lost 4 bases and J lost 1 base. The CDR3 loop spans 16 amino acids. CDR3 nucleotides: TGTGCCAGCTCACGGGGACAGGGTGGAGGCACAGATACGCAGTATTTT. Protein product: CASSRGQGGGTDTQYF.

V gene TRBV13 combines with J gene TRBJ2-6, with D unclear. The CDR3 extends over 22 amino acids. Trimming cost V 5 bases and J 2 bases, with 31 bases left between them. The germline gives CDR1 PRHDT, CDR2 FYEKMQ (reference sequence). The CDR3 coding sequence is TGTGCCAGCAGCCGCCTACTAAAGCTGCCCCCCGCCCGAGACGCTGGGGCCAACGTCCTGACTTTC. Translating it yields CASSRLLKLPPARDAGANVLTF.

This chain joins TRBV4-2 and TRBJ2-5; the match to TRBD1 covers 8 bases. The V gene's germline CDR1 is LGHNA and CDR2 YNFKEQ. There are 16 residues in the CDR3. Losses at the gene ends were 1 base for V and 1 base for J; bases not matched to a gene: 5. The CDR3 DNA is TGTGCCAGCAGCCAAGCTACAGGGGGGATCCAAGAGACCCAGTACTTC. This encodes CASSQATGGIQETQYF.

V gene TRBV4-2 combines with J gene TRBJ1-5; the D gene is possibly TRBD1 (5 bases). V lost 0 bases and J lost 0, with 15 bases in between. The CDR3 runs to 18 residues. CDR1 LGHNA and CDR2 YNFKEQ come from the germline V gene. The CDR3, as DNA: TGTGCCAGCAGCCAAGAGCCGGGGGTCGTGCATAGCAATCAGCCCCAGCATTTT. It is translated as CASSQEPGVVHSNQPQHF.

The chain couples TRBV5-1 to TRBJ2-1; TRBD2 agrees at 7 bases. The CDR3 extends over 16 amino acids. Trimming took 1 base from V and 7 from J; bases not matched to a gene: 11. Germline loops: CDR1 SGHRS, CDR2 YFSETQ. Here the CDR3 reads CASSLLGQGGLNEQFF. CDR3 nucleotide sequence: TGCGCCAGCAGCTTGCTGGGCCAGGGAGGGTTAAATGAGCAGTTCTTC. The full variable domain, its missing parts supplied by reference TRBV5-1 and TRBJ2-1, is KAGVTQTPRYLIKTRGQQVTLSCSPISGHRSVSWYQQTPGQGLQFLFEYFSETQRNKGNFPGRFSGRQFSNSRSEMNVSTLELGDSALYLCASSLLGQGGLNEQFFGPGTRLTVL.

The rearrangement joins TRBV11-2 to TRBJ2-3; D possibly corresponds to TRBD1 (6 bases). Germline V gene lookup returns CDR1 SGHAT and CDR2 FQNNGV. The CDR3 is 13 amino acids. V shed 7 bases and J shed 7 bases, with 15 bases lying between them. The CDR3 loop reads CASTGVGAYTQYF. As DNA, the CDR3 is TGTGCCAGCACTGGGGTGGGGGCCTATACGCAGTATTTT.

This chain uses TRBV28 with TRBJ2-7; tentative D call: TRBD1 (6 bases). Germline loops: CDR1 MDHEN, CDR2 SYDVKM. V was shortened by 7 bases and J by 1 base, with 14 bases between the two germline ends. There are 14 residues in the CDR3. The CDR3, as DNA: TGTGCCAGCAACTATAATGGACAGTCCTACGAGCAGTACTTC. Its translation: CASNYNGQSYEQYF.

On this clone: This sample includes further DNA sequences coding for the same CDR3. CDR3 in amino acids: CASRLAGGTDTQYF. The CDR3 nucleotides read TGTGCCAGCCGACTAGCGGGGGGCACAGATACGCAGTATTTT. The J gene is TRBJ2-3, the V gene TRBV2, with TRBD2 identical over 12 bases. Germline CDR1 is SNHLY and CDR2 is FYNNEI. Losses at the gene ends were 8 bases for V and 1 base for J; bases not matched to a gene: 1. The CDR3 is 14 amino acids. The full variable domain, rest sourced from reference TRBV2 and TRBJ2-3, is EPEVTQTPSHQVTQMGQEVILRCVPISNHLYFYWYRQILGQKVEFLVSFYNNEISEKSEIFDDQFSVERPDGSNFTLKIRSTKLEDSAMYFCASRLAGGTDTQYFGPGTRLTVL.